Each of the 32 T cell receptor beta chains below was sequenced from the same sample in a study of preoperative IRX-2 immunotherapy in early breast cancer. Treatment noted: preoperative locoregional IRX-2 cytokine immunotherapy. Assay used: immunoSEQ multiplex PCR; TCRdb lists only in-frame clones, some missing. The sample has approximately 30,000 clones, nearly 90% seen once. Specimen: tumor tissue, collected after IRX-2 immunotherapy. The receptors shown here come from a human donor with breast cancer.

This chain connects TRBV19 to TRBJ2-3, with unresolved D. CDR1 is LNHDA, CDR2 SQIVND, per germline (reference sequence). Trimming took off 6 bases at V and 4 bases at J, with 11 bases between the two ends. This CDR3 comprises 13 residues. Written as DNA, the CDR3 is TGTGCCAGTAGCTTAGAGGAAGCAGATACGCAGTATTTT. Translation: CASSLEEADTQYF.

The chain recombines TRBV7-8 with TRBJ1-1, with D hard to call. Looked up from germline, CDR1 is SGHVS and CDR2 is FQNEAQ. The CDR3 loop spans 13 amino acids. Trimming removed 6 bases from V and 2 bases from J, with 10 bases in between. Here the CDR3 reads CASSGPSNTEAFF. The DNA for the CDR3 is TGTGCCAGCAGTGGGCCCTCCAACACTGAAGCTTTCTTT.

This chain joins TRBV19 and TRBJ2-7, with unresolved D. Per the germline V gene, CDR1 is LNHDA and CDR2 is SQIVND (reference sequence). CDR3 length: 14 amino acids. V dropped 8 bases and J dropped 2 bases, with 16 bases sitting between them. The CDR3 nucleotides read TGTGCCAGTTCCACCGTGGGCGGAGCCTACGAGCAGTACTTC. It specifies CASSTVGGAYEQYF.

The genes are TRBV6-8 and TRBJ2-7; D tentatively fits TRBD1 or TRBD2 (6 bases each). The CDR3 has 14 amino acids. Looked up from germline, CDR1 is MNHGY and CDR2 is SAAAGT. V dropped 6 bases and J dropped 4 bases, with 16 bases sitting between them. CDR3 in amino acids: CASSLIGGTYEQYF. The CDR3 DNA sequence: TGTGCCAGCAGCCTCATAGGGGGGACATACGAGCAGTACTTC.

This chain joins TRBV5-1 and TRBJ1-4; 8 bases fit TRBD1. The CDR3 runs 15 residues. Germline V gene sequence: CDR1 SGHRS, CDR2 YFSETQ. Trimming removed 3 bases from V and 2 bases from J; junction bases left unmatched: 3. CDR3 in amino acids: CASSWGDRTNEKLFF. CDR3 DNA: TGCGCCAGCAGCTGGGGGGACAGGACTAATGAAAAACTGTTTTTT.

V usage is TRBV5-1 and J usage is TRBJ1-1; D is possibly TRBD1 (6 bases). Germline CDR1 is SGHRS and CDR2 is YFSETQ. The CDR3 covers 17 residues. V lost 7 bases and J lost 4, with 26 bases in between. CDR3 nucleotide sequence: TGCGCCAGCGTCCGATCGGGACATTCCAACGTGGGCACTGAAGCTTTCTTT. Translating gives CASVRSGHSNVGTEAFF.

CDR3 nucleotides: TGCGCCAGCAGAACCTACAAGGGCAAATTGGGTTTTGAAGCTTTCTTT. Protein product: CASRTYKGKLGFEAFF. This rearrangement joins TRBV1 to TRBJ1-1. TRBV1 is listed as a pseudogene. The CDR3 contains 16 residues.

This sequence joins TRBV6-8 and TRBJ1-1; TRBD1 is a possible D gene (6 bases). The CDR3 covers 16 residues. Trimming cost V 0 bases and J 1 base, with 12 bases left between them. Germline-derived CDR1 and CDR2 are MNHGY and SAAAGT. This CDR3 is CASSYSTRGGNTEAFF. The CDR3 DNA is TGTGCCAGCAGTTACTCGACCAGGGGAGGGAACACTGAAGCTTTCTTT.

The chain combines TRBV7-6 with TRBJ1-1, with D unresolved. The CDR3 sequence is 15 residues long. CDR1 and CDR2 from the germline V gene are SGHVS and FNYEAQ. The V gene lost 1 base and the J gene lost 0 bases, with 9 bases spanning the gap. Here the CDR3 DNA reads TGTGCCAGCAGCTTAGATAGCACTCTGAACACTGAAGCTTTCTTT. This gives the protein CASSLDSTLNTEAFF.

The chain employs TRBV5-1 and TRBJ2-1; D possibly uses TRBD1 or TRBD2 (5 bases each). The CDR3 sequence is 15 residues long. Germline CDR1 reads SGHRS; CDR2 reads YFSETQ. Between the trimmed V and J ends, which lost 0 bases and 5 bases, there was a span of 12 bases. CDR3 DNA: TGCGCCAGCAGCTTGGCTCCAGGGAGTCACAATGAGCAGTTCTTC. Amino acids: CASSLAPGSHNEQFF.

The J gene is TRBJ2-7, the V gene TRBV6-4; the D gene could be TRBD1 or TRBD2 (5 bases each). Trimming stripped 5 bases from V and 3 bases from J, with 11 bases between. Per germline, CDR1 MRHNA and CDR2 SNTAGT. CDR3 length: 13 residues. The CDR3 spells CASSYGDGYEQYV. CDR3 in DNA: TGTGCCAGCAGTTACGGGGACGGCTACGAGCAGTACGTC.

The chain joins TRBV27 to TRBJ1-6; 9 nucleotides align to TRBD1. The CDR3 is 17 amino acids. The germline CDR1 and CDR2 sequences are MNHEY and SMNVEV (reference sequence). V lost 4 bases to trimming and J lost 5 bases; unmatched junction nucleotides: 9. The CDR3 spells CASSSRTGGRDNSPLHF. CDR3 DNA: TGTGCCAGCAGTTCCCGAACAGGGGGCAGGGATAATTCACCCCTCCACTTT.

The V gene is TRBV6-8, the J gene TRBJ2-1; D uncertain. Trimming shortened V by 2 bases and J by 5 bases, and 4 bases separated the two germline ends. Germline CDR1 is MNHGY and CDR2 is SAAAGT. CDR3 size: 12 residues. The CDR3 sequence is CASSYAHNEQFF. CDR3 DNA: TGTGCCAGCAGTTACGCTCACAATGAGCAGTTCTTC.

V and J are TRBV30 and TRBJ1-1, with D uncertain. The CDR3 extends over 14 amino acids. Germline V gene data show CDR1 as GTSNPN and CDR2 as SVGIG (reference sequence). V gave up 4 bases and J gave up 1 base, with 13 bases separating them. In nucleotides, the CDR3 is TGTGCCTGGACCCAGCCCGTCAGGAACACTGAAGCTTTCTTT. It yields the protein CAWTQPVRNTEAFF.

This clone was observed a single time. DNA of the CDR3: TGTGCTAGTGGTTTCCTTACTAGCGGGCCCGGTGCGGAGACCCAGTACTTC. This encodes CASGFLTSGPGAETQYF. This sequence joins TRBV12-5 and TRBJ2-5; 9 bases align to TRBD2. J was trimmed by 5 bases and V by 3 bases; bases with no gene match: 13. Germline V gives CDR1 LGHNT, CDR2 FRNRAP. CDR3 length equals 17 residues.

This rearrangement joins TRBV19 to TRBJ2-3, with D maybe TRBD2 (5 bases). The CDR3 sequence is 15 residues long. V was trimmed by 0 bases and J by 0 bases, leaving 7 bases between them. Germline CDR1 is LNHDA and CDR2 is SQIVND (reference sequence). CDR3 bases: TGTGCCAGTAGTATAGACCGGACTAGCACAGATACGCAGTATTTT. Translating gives CASSIDRTSTDTQYF.

This clone has only one observation. The gene calls are TRBV1 and TRBJ1-2; no check of the table's D call, TRBD1, against the DNA was made. TRBV1 is a known pseudogene. The CDR3 runs 14 residues. CDR3 region: CASSSTIQGTGYTF. CDR3 DNA: TGCGCCAGCAGCTCAACGATACAGGGTACAGGCTACACCTTC.

V is TRBV4-1 and J is TRBJ2-1; TRBD2 aligns across 11 bases. V was pared by 0 bases and J by 7 bases, with 14 bases of the junction left unmatched. Germline lookup yields CDR1 MGHRA and CDR2 YSYEKL. There are 19 residues in the CDR3. In DNA, the CDR3 is TGCGCCAGCAGCCAAGATCCCGCTTTGACTAGCGGGAAGGGTAATGAGCAGTTCTTC. Translating gives CASSQDPALTSGKGNEQFF.

The chain is built from TRBV6-8 and TRBJ2-1; 7 bases align to TRBD1. CDR1 is MNHGY, CDR2 SAAAGT, per germline. The V gene end was trimmed by 0 bases and the J gene end by 10 bases; junction bases not matched to a gene: 9. The CDR3 runs 15 residues. CDR3 sequence: CASSYSLGGPLEQFF. Written as DNA, the CDR3 is TGTGCCAGCAGTTACTCACTAGGGGGCCCTCTGGAGCAGTTCTTC.

The gene calls are TRBV11-3 and TRBJ2-3, with D perhaps matching TRBD1 or TRBD2 (6 bases each). Trimming removed 4 bases at V and 2 bases at J, with 13 bases between. The CDR3 totals 15 residues. Per germline, CDR1 SGHNT and CDR2 YENEEA. The DNA of the CDR3 is TGTGCCAGCAGCTCCCTGGGGGGCAACACAGATACGCAGTATTTT. Protein: CASSSLGGNTDTQYF.

The chain has TRBV18 and TRBJ2-1; 9 nucleotides line up with TRBD2. This CDR3 has 15 residues. With 2 bases clipped from V and 4 bases from J, the junction kept 3 bases outside the gene matches. CDR1 and CDR2 from the germline V gene are KGHSH and LQKENI. The CDR3 here is CASSPTLAGYNEQFF. DNA for the CDR3: TGTGCCAGCTCACCAACCCTAGCGGGATACAATGAGCAGTTCTTC.

The chain combines TRBV19 with TRBJ2-2; D is possibly TRBD1 (6 bases). CDR1 is LNHDA, CDR2 SQIVND, per germline (reference sequence). Trimming pared 6 bases from V and 2 bases from J, leaving 10 bases between. CDR3 length equals 14 residues. CDR3 region: CASRQGINTGELFF. CDR3 in DNA: TGTGCCAGTAGACAGGGAATAAACACCGGGGAGCTGTTTTTT. Drawing the rest from reference TRBV19 and TRBJ2-2, the complete variable domain is DGGITQSPKYLFRKEGQNVTLSCEQNLNHDAMYWYRQDPGQGLRLIYYSQIVNDFQKGDIAEGYSVSREKKESFPLTVTSAQKNPTAFYLCASRQGINTGELFFGEGSRLTVL.

The chain couples TRBV14 to TRBJ2-1; D not certain. The V and J ends lost 4 bases and 5 bases respectively, with 24 bases between them. The CDR3 covers 18 residues. Germline-derived CDR1 and CDR2 are SGHDN and FVKESK. In DNA, the CDR3 is TGTGCCAGCAGCCGTCGTAGCTTCCTCCGAGGAGAAGACAATGAGCAGTTCTTC. It codes for CASSRRSFLRGEDNEQFF.

The chain couples TRBV6-8 to TRBJ2-1; TRBD1 aligns across 9 bases. This CDR3 has 14 amino acids. Germline values: CDR1 MNHGY, CDR2 SAAAGT. With 7 bases clipped from V and 6 bases from J, the junction kept 7 bases outside the gene matches. This chain's CDR3 is CASNWATGGNEQFF. In DNA form, the CDR3 reads TGTGCCAGCAATTGGGCGACAGGGGGCAATGAGCAGTTCTTC.

The chain has TRBV6-8 and TRBJ1-1, with D unresolved. This CDR3 comprises 12 residues. V was trimmed by 10 bases and J by 0 bases, leaving 9 bases between them. The germline V gene has CDR1 MNHGY and CDR2 SAAAGT. The CDR3 nucleotides are TGTGCCACTCTGAGGATGAACACTGAAGCTTTCTTT. Its protein is CATLRMNTEAFF.

On this clone: The junction does not match germline at one end; this may be a read error. The V and J genes are TRBV5-1 and TRBJ1-2, with D hard to call. The CDR3 length is 18 residues. Germline V gene sequence: CDR1 SGHRS, CDR2 YFSETQ. The CDR3 DNA is TGCGCCAGCAGCCCGGTGGGGAGTCAACTCTCGGAGTTATATGGCTACACTTTC. Its translation is CASSPVGSQLSELYGYTF.

CDR3 region: CASSSPSAWGYTF. The CDR3 DNA is TGTGCCAGCAGCTCGCCCTCCGCATGGGGCTACACCTTC. The V gene is TRBV6-8, the J gene TRBJ1-2, with no clear D. V dropped 6 bases and J dropped 8 bases, with 16 bases sitting between them. Germline CDR1 MNHGY, CDR2 SAAAGT. The CDR3 contains 13 residues.

This sequence joins TRBV19 and TRBJ2-6; D remains ambiguous. V was cut by 1 base and J by 0 bases, with 10 bases left in between. In germline, CDR1 is LNHDA, CDR2 SQIVND (reference sequence). The CDR3 sequence is 17 residues long. In DNA form, the CDR3 reads TGTGCCAGTAGTATAGTGTCCGGATTCTCTGGGGCCAACGTCCTGACTTTC. It translates to CASSIVSGFSGANVLTF.

V gene TRBV4-1 combines with J gene TRBJ2-7; D is perhaps TRBD2 (6 bases). This CDR3 is built from 13 residues. Per the germline V gene, CDR1 is MGHRA and CDR2 is YSYEKL. V gave up 3 bases and J gave up 7 bases, with 13 bases separating them. CDR3 loop: CASSQAGSSEQYF. DNA for the CDR3: TGCGCCAGCAGCCAGGCGGGAAGTTCAGAGCAGTACTTC.

The chain links TRBV19 to TRBJ1-1, with D uncertain. Trimming removed 2 bases from V and 5 bases from J, with 12 bases in between. Per the germline V gene, CDR1 is LNHDA and CDR2 is SQIVND (reference sequence). CDR3 length equals 14 residues. The CDR3, as DNA: TGTGCCAGTAGTATACCGGGAGTCAGGACTGAAGCTTTCTTT. Residues: CASSIPGVRTEAFF.

The V gene is TRBV5-1, the J gene TRBJ2-5, with a possible D match to TRBD1 (5 bases). The CDR3 spans 14 residues. The V end was cut by 0 bases, the J end by 5 bases, with 11 bases between. Germline V CDR1 and CDR2: SGHRS, YFSETQ. DNA of the CDR3: TGCGCCAGCAGCTTGGAACCAGGGCGGGAGACCCAGTACTTC. Translating it yields CASSLEPGRETQYF.

The chain uses TRBV6-8 and TRBJ1-2, with TRBD1 identical over 7 bases. This CDR3 comprises 16 residues. Looked up from germline, CDR1 is MNHGY and CDR2 is SAAAGT. The V gene end was trimmed by 4 bases and the J gene end by 2 bases; junction bases not matched to a gene: 10. CDR3 in DNA: TGTGCCAGCAGTTTAACGGGACAGTGGGGGAACTATGGCTACACCTTC. This sequence encodes CASSLTGQWGNYGYTF.